Below, 26 T cell receptor beta chains from the same sample are listed, as sequenced in a study of cytomegalovirus exposure and HLA in healthy donors. Researchers ran the PCR with 60 Vbeta and 13 Jbeta primers. Assay used: immunoSEQ multiplex PCR; TCRdb lists only in-frame clones, some missing. The table has approximately 120,000 clones, almost 75% seen once. The sequenced sample was PBMCs. The receptors were gathered from a man aged 40-50 years in good health and CMV-seronegative.

The chain uses TRBV10-3 and TRBJ1-1; 10 bases are a match to TRBD1. The CDR3 runs 16 residues. Germline V gene sequence: CDR1 ENHRY, CDR2 SYGVKD. V trimming: 8 bases; J trimming: 0 bases; junction bases outside the gene matches: 9. The CDR3 spells CAISMGQGLMNTEAFF. The DNA of the CDR3 is TGTGCCATCTCGATGGGACAGGGGCTAATGAACACTGAAGCTTTCTTT.

The chain combines TRBV7-2 with TRBJ2-3; unclear D gene. The length of the CDR3 is 11 residues. CDR1 is SGHTA, CDR2 FQGNSA, per germline. The CDR3 reads CASGGTDTQYF. The CDR3 DNA reads TGTGCGTCGGGTGGCACAGATACGCAGTATTTT.

This chain links TRBV29-1 with TRBJ1-5, with 8 positions matching TRBD1. The CDR3 runs 16 residues. V shed 6 bases, J shed 7 bases, and the junction held 17 bases outside the gene matches. Germline CDR1 is SQVTM and CDR2 is ANQGSEA. CDR3 in DNA: TGCAGCGTAGTCGGTGGGTCAGGGGGCCTCGGGCAGCCCCAGCATTTT. Amino acids: CSVVGGSGGLGQPQHF.

This clone has only a few counts. The chain carries TRBV9 and TRBJ1-1; D ambiguous. The length of the CDR3 is 14 residues. Trimming took off 0 bases at V and 1 base at J, with 7 bases between the two ends. CDR1 and CDR2 (germline): SGDLS, YYNGEE. The CDR3 bases are TGTGCCAGCAGCGTAGTAATCGGGAACACTGAAGCTTTCTTT. Translating gives CASSVVIGNTEAFF. The full variable domain, its missing parts supplied by reference TRBV9 and TRBJ1-1, is DSGVTQTPKHLITATGQRVTLRCSPRSGDLSVYWYQQSLDQGLQFLIQYYNGEERAKGNILERFSAQQFPDLHSELNLSSLELGDSALYFCASSVVIGNTEAFFGQGTRLTVV.

The chain combines TRBV30 with TRBJ1-6; 9 nucleotides agree with TRBD1. CDR1 and CDR2 (germline): GTSNPN, SVGIG (reference sequence). The CDR3 consists of 11 residues. The V and J ends lost 5 bases and 17 bases, in that order; junction bases with no gene match: 7. The CDR3 nucleotides are TGTGCCTGGGAGGACCGGGACAGGGTCCACTTT. Its translation: CAWEDRDRVHF.

Here the CDR3 reads CASSAAARTEAFF. The CDR3 nucleotides read TGTGCCAGCAGCGCGGCGGCACGGACTGAAGCTTTCTTT. This chain links TRBV9 with TRBJ1-1; D is ambiguous. Germline CDR1 and CDR2: SGDLS and YYNGEE. The V end was cut by 3 bases, the J end by 5 bases, with 11 bases between. This CDR3 spans 13 amino acids.

The rearrangement joins TRBV25-1 to TRBJ2-7, with a weak D call TRBD1 (7 bases). The ends were cut back, 2 bases at V and 2 bases at J, with 16 bases in the middle. The CDR3 extends over 16 amino acids. CDR1 is MGHDK, CDR2 SYGVNS, per germline. This CDR3 reads CASSERRAGGTYEQYF. DNA for the CDR3: TGTGCCAGCAGTGAAAGAAGGGCAGGGGGGACCTACGAGCAGTACTTC.

This clone showed up just a few times. This rearrangement joins TRBV5-1 to TRBJ2-3; 11 bases fit TRBD2. Germline lookup yields CDR1 SGHRS and CDR2 YFSETQ. V dropped 3 bases and J dropped 4; count of bases not matched to a gene: 1. CDR3 size: 14 residues. The CDR3 DNA sequence: TGCGCCAGCAGCTATAGCGGGGGGGCAGATACGCAGTATTTT. Protein: CASSYSGGADTQYF.

The genes are TRBV7-9 and TRBJ2-1, with D possibly TRBD1 on 7 matching bases. V was pared by 3 bases and J by 3 bases, with 12 bases between. Germline-derived CDR1 and CDR2 are SEHNR and FQNEAQ (reference sequence). This CDR3 has 15 amino acids. The CDR3, as DNA: TGTGCCAGCAGCTTGCGGGACAGCCACTACAATGAGCAGTTCTTC. Its translation is CASSLRDSHYNEQFF.

This clone showed up just a few times. The J gene is TRBJ1-2, the V gene TRBV15; weak D call: TRBD1 (6 bases). Per the germline V gene, CDR1 is LNHNV and CDR2 is YYDKDF (reference sequence). This CDR3 contains 17 residues. V was trimmed by 0 bases and J by 8 bases, leaving 22 bases between them. CDR3 in amino acids: CATSRDWTLGGPGGYTF. The CDR3 nucleotides are TGTGCCACCAGCAGAGATTGGACCTTGGGGGGGCCTGGCGGCTACACCTTC. The whole variable domain, remainder taken from reference TRBV15 and TRBJ1-2, is DAMVIQNPRYQVTQFGKPVTLSCSQTLNHNVMYWYQQKSSQAPKLLFHYYDKDFNNEADTPDNFQSRRPNTSFCFLDIRSPGLGDTAMYLCATSRDWTLGGPGGYTFGSGTRLTVV.

The CDR3 nucleotides read TGTGCCAGCAGCTTAGGGGCCGGACAGGGGGCCTCTAACTATGGCTACACCTTC. Its protein product is CASSLGAGQGASNYGYTF. The chain uses TRBV7-9 and TRBJ1-2; TRBD1 aligns across 11 bases. Germline V lookup: CDR1 SEHNR, CDR2 FQNEAQ (reference sequence). This CDR3 is 18 amino acids long. V shed 1 base and J 0 bases; nucleotides not matched to a gene: 7.

This chain connects TRBV29-1 to TRBJ2-6; 9 bases fit TRBD1. The germline V gene has CDR1 SQVTM and CDR2 ANQGSEA. After removal of 7 bases from V and 2 bases from J, the junction contained 6 bases not matched to a gene. The CDR3 is 15 residues long. The CDR3 spells CSAGQGRAGANVLTF. CDR3 bases: TGCAGCGCGGGACAGGGTAGGGCTGGGGCCAACGTCCTGACTTTC.

This chain connects TRBV11-2 to TRBJ2-1; 11 bases are shared with TRBD2. Trimming cost V 5 bases and J 6 bases; bases outside gene matches: 6. The CDR3 runs 15 residues. Germline V CDR1 and CDR2: SGHAT, FQNNGV. The CDR3 spells CASSISGGAINEQFF. In DNA, the CDR3 is TGTGCCAGCAGCATTAGCGGGGGGGCGATCAATGAGCAGTTCTTC.

The genes are TRBV20-1 and TRBJ2-1; D gene ambiguous. From germline, CDR1 is DFQATT and CDR2 SNEGSKA (reference sequence). The length of the CDR3 is 11 residues. Trimming left V 5 bases short and J 9 bases short, with 11 bases between. The chain's CDR3 is CSAGPWAEQFF. Written as DNA, the CDR3 is TGCAGTGCTGGCCCGTGGGCTGAGCAGTTCTTC.

J is TRBJ2-5 and V is TRBV10-3; TRBD1 is a possible D gene (5 bases). The germline V gene encodes CDR1 ENHRY and CDR2 SYGVKD. Trimming took off 4 bases at V and 2 bases at J, with 5 bases between the two ends. The CDR3 spans 12 residues. Written as DNA, the CDR3 is TGTGCCATCAGTGCAGGGCAAGAGACCCAGTACTTC. Amino acids: CAISAGQETQYF.

The chain uses TRBV7-8 and TRBJ2-1; 7 bases agree with TRBD1. There are 16 residues in the CDR3. J was trimmed by 2 bases and V by 4 bases; bases with no gene match: 8. Germline CDR1 SGHVS, CDR2 FQNEAQ. CDR3: CASSSGAGGAYNEQFF. The CDR3 nucleotides read TGTGCCAGCAGCTCTGGGGCAGGGGGTGCCTACAATGAGCAGTTCTTC. Full variable domain (missing parts from reference TRBV7-8 and TRBJ2-1): GAGVSQSPRYKVAKRGQDVALRCDPISGHVSLFWYQQALGQGPEFLTYFQNEAQLDKSGLPSDRFFAERPEGSVSTLKIQRTQQEDSAVYLCASSSGAGGAYNEQFFGPGTRLTVL.

The chain combines TRBV5-1 with TRBJ2-7; D perhaps matches TRBD2 (5 bases). V lost 3 bases to trimming and J lost 13 bases, with 17 bases between them. Germline assignment: CDR1 SGHRS and CDR2 YFSETQ. This CDR3 spans 12 amino acids. In DNA form, the CDR3 reads TGCGCCAGCAGCTCAAGACACAGCGGCGAATACTTC. Amino acids: CASSSRHSGEYF.

In its sample, this clone was seen a few times. For the CDR3, the DNA is TGCGCCAGCAGCTTGTCGGGGGGTGAGCAGTTCTTC. Translated: CASSLSGGEQFF. The genes are TRBV5-1 and TRBJ2-1; TRBD2 matches at 7 bases. The CDR3 has 12 amino acids. Unmatched junction bases numbered 1, after V lost 1 base and J lost 9 bases. Germline loops: CDR1 SGHRS, CDR2 YFSETQ.

This chain joins TRBV4-3 and TRBJ2-1, with 10 bases lining up with TRBD2. V lost 0 bases and J lost 8; bases outside the gene matches: 10. Germline CDR1 and CDR2: LGHNA and YSLEER. The CDR3 covers 17 residues. Here the CDR3 reads CASSQDGSSGGGDEQFF. DNA for the CDR3: TGCGCCAGCAGCCAAGATGGGTCTAGCGGGGGCGGCGATGAGCAGTTCTTC.

This chain connects TRBV4-3 to TRBJ2-1, with unresolved D. V lost 1 base to trimming and J lost 9 bases, with 10 bases between them. CDR3 size: 13 residues. CDR1 and CDR2 (germline): LGHNA, YSLEER. CDR3 in amino acids: CASSQAQYREQFF. In DNA form, the CDR3 reads TGCGCCAGCAGCCAAGCCCAGTATCGTGAGCAGTTCTTC.

This chain joins TRBV9 and TRBJ1-4, with 8 bases lining up with TRBD1. Losses at the gene ends were 3 bases for V and 4 bases for J; bases not matched to a gene: 5. This CDR3 has 15 residues. Germline V lookup: CDR1 SGDLS, CDR2 YYNGEE. The CDR3 here is CASSEGQGGNEKLFF. The DNA for the CDR3 is TGTGCCAGCAGCGAAGGACAGGGCGGTAATGAAAAACTGTTTTTT.

Only a few counts were recorded for this clone. The chain is built from TRBV28 and TRBJ2-1; 7 bases align to TRBD1. Trimming at V came to 5 bases and at J to 6 bases, leaving 10 bases not matched to a gene. Germline assignment: CDR1 MDHEN and CDR2 SYDVKM. This CDR3 is built from 15 residues. Here the CDR3 reads CASSRGQERGNEQFF. CDR3 DNA sequence: TGTGCCAGCAGTCGCGGACAGGAGAGGGGCAATGAGCAGTTCTTC.

This clone was seen a few times. Because the CDR3's place on the DNA is in doubt, the DNA is left out and the CDR3 is given as listed by TCRdb. The CDR3 loop is CASSTSVGQGSTFF. The chain recombines TRBV19 with TRBJ1-1; no DNA check was done on the table's D call, TRBD1. From its first to its last residue, the CDR3 has 14 amino acids. Germline lookup yields CDR1 LNHDA and CDR2 SQIVND (reference sequence).

J is TRBJ2-2 and V is TRBV7-9; D is unresolved. The V gene's germline CDR1 is SEHNR and CDR2 FQNEAQ (reference sequence). Between the trimmed V and J ends, which lost 5 bases and 4 bases, there was a span of 11 bases. The CDR3 spans 14 residues. The CDR3 region is CASSPQVTTGELFF. CDR3 in DNA: TGTGCCAGCAGCCCCCAGGTAACCACCGGGGAGCTGTTTTTT. Together with reference TRBV7-9 and TRBJ2-2, the CDR3 gives the full variable domain: DTGVSQNPRHKITKRGQNVTFRCDPISEHNRLYWYRQTLGQGPEFLTYFQNEAQLEKSRLLSDRFSAERPKGSFSTLEIQRTEQGDSAMYLCASSPQVTTGELFFGEGSRLTVL.

This clone was counted between two and nine times. The rearrangement links TRBV6-6 to TRBJ1-6; TRBD1 agrees at 8 bases. CDR1 MNHNY and CDR2 SVGAGI come from the germline V gene (reference sequence). CDR3 size: 16 residues. V shed 5 bases and J 8 bases; nucleotides not matched to a gene: 11. This CDR3 is CASSADRVFLDSPLHF. The CDR3 coding sequence is TGTGCCAGCAGTGCGGACAGGGTTTTTTTGGATTCACCCCTCCACTTT.

The chain carries TRBV11-2 and TRBJ1-1; D is possibly TRBD1 (5 bases). The germline V and J ends were trimmed by 2 bases and 1 base, with 11 bases remaining between them. The CDR3 has 15 amino acids. Per the germline V gene, CDR1 is SGHAT and CDR2 is FQNNGV. CDR3 nucleotide sequence: TGTGCCAGCAGCTTACTGGGGGACTCGAACACTGAAGCTTTCTTT. The encoded protein is CASSLLGDSNTEAFF.